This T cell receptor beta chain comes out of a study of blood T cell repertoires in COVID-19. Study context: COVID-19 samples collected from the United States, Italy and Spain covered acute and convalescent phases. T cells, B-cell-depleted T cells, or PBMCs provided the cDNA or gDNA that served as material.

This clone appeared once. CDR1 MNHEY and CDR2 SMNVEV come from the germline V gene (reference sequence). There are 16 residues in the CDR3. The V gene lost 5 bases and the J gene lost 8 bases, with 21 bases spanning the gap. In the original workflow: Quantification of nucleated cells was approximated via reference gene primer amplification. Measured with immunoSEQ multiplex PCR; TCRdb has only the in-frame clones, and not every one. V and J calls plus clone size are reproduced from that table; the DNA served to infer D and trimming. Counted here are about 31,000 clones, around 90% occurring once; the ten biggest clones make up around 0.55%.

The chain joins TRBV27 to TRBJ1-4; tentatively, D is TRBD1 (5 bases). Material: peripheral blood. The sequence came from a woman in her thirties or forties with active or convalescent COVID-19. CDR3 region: CASSPSWGEIPEKLFF. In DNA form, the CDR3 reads TGTGCCAGCAGTCCCTCTTGGGGGGAGATCCCGGAAAAACTGTTTTTT.